This T cell receptor beta chain comes out of a study of T cell repertoires in cytomegalovirus infection. The overall study: CMV epitopes in the study were HLA-C-restricted (recently identified) and HLA-B-restricted (well studied). It was the public TCR beta signatures that indicated both CMV infection and matching HLA type. Study-level results: The response measured ex vivo was dominated by TCR beta clonotypes (HLA-C-restricted and CMV-specific). Public TCR beta family frequency separated CMV-and-HLA carriers, including in an independent cohort.

The CDR3 length is 16 residues. The V end lost 6 bases, the J end lost 6 bases, and 22 bases lay between the germline ends. Points on this clonotype: What it binds is unknown.

TCRdb used MiXCR to reprocess the reads, holding one entry per CDR3 protein. The sample lists about 920,000 distinct CDR3 sequences, about 33% seen once, with roughly 12% in the top ten. The source material was cultured CD8+ T cells from PBMCs, sampled from culture after CMV antigen stimulation. The chain links TRBV12-3 or TRBV12-4 to TRBJ2-3, with no clear D. The sequence came from a human donor in good health (CMV status not recorded). Some clones in this sample may be carry-over from other donors' samples. For the CDR3, the DNA is TGTGCCAGCAGCCGTACCCCCCCCGCATCGCCGGATACGCAGTATTTT. Its translation: CASSRTPPASPDTQYF.